Below, one T cell receptor (beta chain) is given with its context. Primers for the PCR totalled 60 Vbeta and 13 Jbeta. The repertoire was sequenced with immunoSEQ multiplex PCR; TCRdb's copy has only in-frame clones and lacks some. The table records 150,000 to 200,000 clones, 84% of them present only once. This record belongs to a study of cytomegalovirus exposure and HLA in healthy donors. The V gene end was trimmed by 3 bases and the J gene end by 4 bases; junction bases not matched to a gene: 6. Germline V gene data show CDR1 as SGDLS and CDR2 as YYNGEE. The CDR3 has 16 amino acids. The specimen sequenced was PBMCs. The source is a boy aged 10-17 years in good health and CMV-seronegative. The chain employs TRBV9 and TRBJ2-1; the match to TRBD1 covers 11 bases. The CDR3 nucleotides read TGTGCCAGCAGCGAGCGGACAGGGGGCTCTTACAATGAGCAGTTCTTC. It specifies CASSERTGGSYNEQFF.